The TCR beta chain under discussion was sequenced for a study of molecular identifiers for immune sequencing clone quantification. Study findings and constraints: Clones above 20 RNA copies contained over 99% of effector molecules and under 1% of naive molecules.

It was with previously described methods and listed TCR primers that bulk TCR libraries were made. MiXCR, run by TCRdb on the PCR reads, gives a single entry per CDR3 protein. Of over 600,000 distinct CDR3 sequences listed, just under 20% were seen once; the top ten hold under 0.95%. V was clipped by 6 bases and J by 8 bases; unmatched bases: 10. CDR3 length: 15 residues. Germline CDR1 SQVTM, CDR2 ANQGSEA. Ten or more counts support this clonotype. Antigen specificity is unknown. Sample: naive CD8+ T cells from blood, with Jurkat cell RNA spiked in. Subset defined: FACS-sorted CD8+CD4-CCR7+CD45RA+ naive T cells. This rearrangement joins TRBV29-1 to TRBJ2-1; 13 bases fit TRBD2. The TCR originated in a human donor in good health. Some libraries in this study had Jurkat cell RNA spiked in. CDR3 nucleotide sequence: TGCAGCGTCCAACGGACTAGCGGGAGTAGGGATGAGCAGTTCTTC. It translates to CSVQRTSGSRDEQFF.